This T cell receptor beta chain is from a study of blood T cell repertoires in COVID-19. TCRdb keeps only in-frame clones here, not all; method: immunoSEQ multiplex PCR. The sample yields about 210,000 clones, 81% seen once. Participant ages covered roughly 18 to 89 years across 25 or so US areas. V was trimmed by 4 bases and J by 4 bases, leaving 16 bases between them. Germline assignment: CDR1 MGHRA and CDR2 YSYEKL. The CDR3 is made up of 15 amino acids. Sequencing was carried out using PBMCs or T cells enriched from blood (not recorded which). The chain links TRBV4-1 to TRBJ1-2, with a weak D call TRBD1 (5 bases). The origin of this receptor is a woman in her forties or fifties with acute COVID-19. CDR3 amino acids: CASSPSPTDSYGYTF. In nucleotides, the CDR3 is TGCGCCAGCAGCCCCAGCCCGACAGATTCCTATGGCTACACCTTC.